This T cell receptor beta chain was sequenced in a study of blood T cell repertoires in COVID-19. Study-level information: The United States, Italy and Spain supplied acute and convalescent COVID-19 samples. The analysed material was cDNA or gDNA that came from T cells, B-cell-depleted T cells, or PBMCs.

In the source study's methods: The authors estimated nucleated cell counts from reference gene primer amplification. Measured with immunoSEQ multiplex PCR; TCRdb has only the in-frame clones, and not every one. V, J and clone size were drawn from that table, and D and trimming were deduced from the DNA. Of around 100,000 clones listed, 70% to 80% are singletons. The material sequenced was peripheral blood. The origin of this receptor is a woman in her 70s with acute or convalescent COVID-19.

For the CDR3, the DNA is TGTGCCACCCTATCTACGGACAGAATGAACACTGAAGCTTTCTTT. Amino acid sequence: CATLSTDRMNTEAFF. This rearrangement joins TRBV2 to TRBJ1-1, with a possible D match to TRBD1 (6 bases). The ends were cut back, 10 bases at V and 0 bases at J, with 18 bases in the middle. CDR3 length equals 15 residues. The germline gives CDR1 SNHLY, CDR2 FYNNEI.